This TCR beta chain was observed in a study of T cell repertoires in cytomegalovirus infection. Study-level background: CMV infection together with matching HLA type was indicated by public TCR beta signatures. Study-wide points: Cumulative public TCR beta family frequency identified CMV carriers with the relevant HLA.

This clonotype was observed at least ten times. Its antigen is currently unknown. The germline V gene encodes CDR1 LNHDA and CDR2 SQIVND (reference sequence). The CDR3 contains 12 residues. The V and J ends lost 3 bases and 5 bases respectively, with 4 bases between them. TCRdb re-analysed the reads in MiXCR, keeping a single row per CDR3 protein. Among 200,000 to 300,000 distinct CDR3 sequences, approximately 13% were seen once, and the ten largest hold 1.5% to 2%. The sequencing input was PBMCs. The chain carries TRBV19 and TRBJ1-4; D unclear. This sequence was found in a human donor in good health (CMV status not recorded). Some clones in this sample may be carry-over from other donors' samples. The CDR3 region is CASSIGNEKLFF. The CDR3 coding sequence is TGTGCCAGTAGTATCGGGAATGAAAAACTGTTTTTT.